This T cell receptor (beta chain) is drawn from a study of T cells in localized non-small cell lung cancer. TCRdb keeps only in-frame clones here, not all; method: immunoSEQ multiplex PCR. The data contain under 15,000 clones, about 80% of them singletons. The CDR3 has 14 residues. J gave up 6 bases and V 3 bases, and 2 bases lay outside the gene matches. Per germline, CDR1 SGDLS and CDR2 YYNGEE. This clonotype was obtained from a male donor aged 60 or older with stage I squamous cell lung carcinoma. The sequencing here drew on peripheral blood, taken before any cancer treatment. The genes are TRBV9 and TRBJ2-3, with 12 bases matching TRBD2. The CDR3 bases are TGTGCCAGCAGCGCTAGCGGGAGGGAGGATACGCAGTATTTT. Translation gives CASSASGREDTQYF.